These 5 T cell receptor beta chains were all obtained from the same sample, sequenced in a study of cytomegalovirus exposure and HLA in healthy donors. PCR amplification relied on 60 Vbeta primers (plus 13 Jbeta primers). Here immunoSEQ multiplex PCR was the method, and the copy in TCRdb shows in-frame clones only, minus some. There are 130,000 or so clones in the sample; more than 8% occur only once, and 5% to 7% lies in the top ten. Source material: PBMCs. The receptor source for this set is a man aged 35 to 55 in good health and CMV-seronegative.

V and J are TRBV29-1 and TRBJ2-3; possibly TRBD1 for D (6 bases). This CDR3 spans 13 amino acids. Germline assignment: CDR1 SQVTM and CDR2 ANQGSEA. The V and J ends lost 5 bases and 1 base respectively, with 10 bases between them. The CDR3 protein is CSVWGQRTDTQYF. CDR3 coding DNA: TGCAGCGTTTGGGGACAACGCACAGATACGCAGTATTTT.

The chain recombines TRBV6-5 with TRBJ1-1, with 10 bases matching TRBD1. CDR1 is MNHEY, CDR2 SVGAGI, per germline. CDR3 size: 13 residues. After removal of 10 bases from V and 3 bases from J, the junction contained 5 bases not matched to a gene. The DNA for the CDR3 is TGTGCCATCGGGACAGGGGACGACACTGAAGCTTTCTTT. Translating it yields CAIGTGDDTEAFF.

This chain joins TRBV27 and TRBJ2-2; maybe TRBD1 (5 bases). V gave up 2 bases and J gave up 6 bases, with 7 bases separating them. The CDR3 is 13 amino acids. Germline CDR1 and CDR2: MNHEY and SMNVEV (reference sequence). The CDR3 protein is CASSLRGSGELFF. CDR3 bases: TGTGCCAGCAGTTTAAGGGGTTCCGGGGAGCTGTTTTTT.

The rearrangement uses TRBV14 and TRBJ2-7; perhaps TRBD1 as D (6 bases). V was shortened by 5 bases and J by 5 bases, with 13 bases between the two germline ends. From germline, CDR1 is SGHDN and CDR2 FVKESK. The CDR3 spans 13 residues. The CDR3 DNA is TGTGCCAGCAGCAACACAGGGAGCCACGAGCAGTACTTC. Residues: CASSNTGSHEQYF.

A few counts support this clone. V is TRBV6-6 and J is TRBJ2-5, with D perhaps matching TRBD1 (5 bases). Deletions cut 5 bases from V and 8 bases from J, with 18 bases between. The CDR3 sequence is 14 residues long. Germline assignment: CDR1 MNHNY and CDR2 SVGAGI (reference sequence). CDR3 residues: CASSHDSTQGTQYF. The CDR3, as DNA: TGTGCCAGCAGTCACGACAGTACCCAAGGAACCCAGTACTTC.